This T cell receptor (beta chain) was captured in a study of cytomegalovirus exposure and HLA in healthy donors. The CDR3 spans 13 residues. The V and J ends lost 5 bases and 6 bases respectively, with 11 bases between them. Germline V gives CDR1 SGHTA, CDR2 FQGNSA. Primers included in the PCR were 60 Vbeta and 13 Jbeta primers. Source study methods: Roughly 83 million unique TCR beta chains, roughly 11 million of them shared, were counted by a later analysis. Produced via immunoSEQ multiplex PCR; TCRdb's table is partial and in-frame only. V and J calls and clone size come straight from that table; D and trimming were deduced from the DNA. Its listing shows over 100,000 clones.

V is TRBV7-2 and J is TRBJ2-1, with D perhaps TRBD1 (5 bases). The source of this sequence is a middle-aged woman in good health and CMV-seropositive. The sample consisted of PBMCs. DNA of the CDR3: TGTGCCAGCAGCCCTTGGGGCGCCAATGAGCAGTTCTTC. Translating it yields CASSPWGANEQFF.